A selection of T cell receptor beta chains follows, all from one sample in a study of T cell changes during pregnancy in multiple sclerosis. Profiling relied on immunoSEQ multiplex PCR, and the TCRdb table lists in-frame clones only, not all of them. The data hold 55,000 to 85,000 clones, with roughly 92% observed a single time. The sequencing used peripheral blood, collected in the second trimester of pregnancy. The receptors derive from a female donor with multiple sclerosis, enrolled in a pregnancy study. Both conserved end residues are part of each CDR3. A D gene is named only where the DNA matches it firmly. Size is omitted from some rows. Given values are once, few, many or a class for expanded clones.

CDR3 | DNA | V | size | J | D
CASSLGQGATHSPGYTF | TGTGCCAGCAGCCTGGGACAGGGGGCGACCCATTCGCCCGGCTACACCTTC | TRBV5-6 | . | TRBJ1-2 | TRBD1
CASSPLGVTDTQYF | TGTGCCAGCTCACCACTAGGAGTCACAGATACGCAGTATTTT | TRBV18 | . | TRBJ2-3 | .
CSVGTGGNEQFF | TGCAGCGTGGGGACAGGGGGCAATGAGCAGTTCTTC | TRBV29-1 | . | TRBJ2-1 | TRBD1
CASSSRTSSYEQYF | TGTGCCAGCAGTTCCCGGACTAGCAGCTACGAGCAGTACTTC | TRBV6-5 | . | TRBJ2-7 | TRBD2
CASSVGSSGYEQYF | TGTGCCAGCAGCGTAGGGAGTTCTGGCTACGAGCAGTACTTC | TRBV9 | . | TRBJ2-7 | .
CASSLDREHEQYF | TGTGCCAGCAGCCTCGACAGGGAGCACGAGCAGTACTTC | TRBV7-9 | . | TRBJ2-7 | TRBD1
CASSAHRGNYGYTF | TGTGCCAGCAGCGCACACAGGGGGAACTATGGCTACACCTTC | TRBV7-2 | . | TRBJ1-2 | TRBD1
CASSDGAGGNNEQFF | TGTGCCAGCAGTGACGGAGCGGGAGGGAACAATGAGCAGTTCTTC | TRBV6-4 | few | TRBJ2-1 | TRBD2
CASSQDLGVGSYEQYF | TGCGCCAGCAGCCAAGATCTCGGGGTAGGGTCCTACGAGCAGTACTTC | TRBV4-3 | . | TRBJ2-7 | .
CASSKEGRNTEAFF | TGTGCCAGCAGCAAAGAGGGGCGGAACACTGAAGCTTTCTTT | TRBV21-1 | . | TRBJ1-1 | .
CASTDRGGGYTF | TGTGCCAGCACCGATCGGGGAGGCGGCTACACCTTC | TRBV27 | . | TRBJ1-2 | .
CASSLARVLAGYNEQFF | TGTGCCAGCAGCTTAGCGCGTGTCCTAGCGGGATACAATGAGCAGTTCTTC | TRBV7-2 | once | TRBJ2-1 | TRBD2
CASSSTGNRRTQYF | TGTGCCAGCAGTTCCACGGGAAACCGGCGGACCCAGTACTTC | TRBV6-5 | . | TRBJ2-5 | .
CASSPTGSRVNEQFF | TGTGCCAGCAGTCCGACAGGGAGCCGCGTCAATGAGCAGTTCTTC | TRBV27 | . | TRBJ2-1 | TRBD1
CASSRTNSNQPQHF | TGTGCCAGCAGCCGGACAAATAGCAATCAGCCCCAGCATTTT | TRBV28 | . | TRBJ1-5 | .
CASSQAGLQGSRHFYEQYF | TGTGCCAGCAGCCAAGCGGGGTTACAGGGGTCCCGGCACTTCTACGAGCAGTACTTC | TRBV4-2 | . | TRBJ2-7 | TRBD1
CAWVWAGGPTGELFF | TGTGCCTGGGTGTGGGCGGGAGGGCCCACCGGGGAGCTGTTTTTT | TRBV30 | . | TRBJ2-2 | TRBD2
CASSLQELGQDLSTF | TGCGCCAGCAGCTTGCAGGAATTAGGACAGGATCTCTCCACCTTC | TRBV5-1 | . | TRBJ1-2 | TRBD1
CASSLDRGGSWVEQYF | TGTGCCAGCAGCTTAGATCGGGGCGGGAGTTGGGTCGAGCAGTACTTC | TRBV11-2 | . | TRBJ2-7 | TRBD2
CASSQDIKRGAVNEQFF | TGCGCCAGCAGCCAAGATATAAAGCGGGGGGCGGTAAATGAGCAGTTCTTC | TRBV4-3 | once | TRBJ2-1 | TRBD2
CAWSVQNPGKLFF | TGTGCCTGGAGTGTACAAAACCCGGGAAAACTGTTTTTT | TRBV30 | . | TRBJ1-4 | .
CASSPGLNNEQFF | TGTGCTAGCAGCCCCGGTTTAAACAATGAGCAGTTCTTC | TRBV7-7 | . | TRBJ2-1 | .
CASSPLAVGGETQYF | TGTGCCAGCTCACCTCTTGCGGTCGGGGGAGAGACCCAGTACTTC | TRBV18 | . | TRBJ2-5 | .
CSAGTGDEAFF | TGCAGTGCCGGGACAGGGGATGAAGCTTTCTTT | TRBV20-1 | . | TRBJ1-1 | TRBD1
CASIETGLHNEQFF | TGTGCCAGCATCGAAACTGGACTTCACAATGAGCAGTTCTTC | TRBV7-8 | . | TRBJ2-1 | .
CASSLRRGGPETQYF | TGTGCCAGCAGCTTGCGGCGGGGGGGCCCCGAGACCCAGTACTTC | TRBV7-9 | . | TRBJ2-5 | TRBD2
CASSSRKGDTEAFF | TGTGCCAGTAGTTCCCGGAAAGGGGATACTGAAGCTTTCTTT | TRBV19 | . | TRBJ1-1 | .
CASSLAKRTPGDEKLFF | TGTGCCAGCAGCTTAGCGAAGAGGACTCCGGGGGATGAAAAACTGTTTTTT | TRBV7-8 | . | TRBJ1-4 | .
CASSQGTGGPNTEAFF | TGCGCCAGCAGCCAAGGGACGGGGGGACCGAACACTGAAGCTTTCTTT | TRBV4-1 | . | TRBJ1-1 | .
CASSPPGPGNTIYF | TGTGCCAGCAGCCCGCCAGGCCCGGGGAACACCATATATTTT | TRBV9 | . | TRBJ1-3 | .
CSVDPSGVTGELFF | TGCAGCGTTGACCCTAGCGGTGTTACCGGGGAGCTGTTTTTT | TRBV29-1 | . | TRBJ2-2 | TRBD2
CASSSPGRNYGYTF | TGTGCCAGCAGCTCCCCAGGGCGGAACTATGGCTACACCTTC | TRBV13 | . | TRBJ1-2 | .
CASQNAFDRTLWGYGYTF | TGTGCCAGCCAAAACGCTTTCGACAGGACTCTTTGGGGCTATGGCTACACCTTC | TRBV28 | . | TRBJ1-2 | .
CASSSTVGEQFF | TGTGCCAGCAGCTCAACAGTGGGTGAGCAGTTCTTC | TRBV11-3 | . | TRBJ2-1 | .
CASSLTLNTEAFF | TGTGCCAGCAGCTTAACACTGAACACTGAAGCTTTCTTT | TRBV5-6 | few | TRBJ1-1 | .
CASSATGGANVLTF | TGTGCCAGCAGCGCCACAGGTGGGGCCAACGTCCTGACTTTC | TRBV7-3 | once | TRBJ2-6 | .
CSVIRGDIYNEQFF | TGCAGCGTAATAAGAGGGGACATCTACAATGAGCAGTTCTTC | TRBV29-1 | . | TRBJ2-1 | .
CASQSGTGEQFF | TGTGCCAGTCAGAGCGGGACTGGTGAGCAGTTCTTC | TRBV6-5 | once | TRBJ2-1 | TRBD2
CASSLRGEGWNEQFF | TGTGCCAGTAGTCTAAGAGGAGAGGGTTGGAATGAGCAGTTCTTC | TRBV19 | . | TRBJ2-1 | .
CASSFKPGGGETQYF | TGTGCCAGCAGCTTCAAACCAGGGGGCGGGGAGACCCAGTACTTC | TRBV5-4 | . | TRBJ2-5 | TRBD1
CASSRSAPGYEQFF | TGTGCCAGTAGTCGGTCCGCTCCAGGGTATGAGCAGTTCTTC | TRBV19 | . | TRBJ2-1 | .
CASSARDSFNSPLHF | TGTGCCAGCAGCGCCCGGGACAGCTTTAATTCACCCCTCCACTTT | TRBV7-8 | . | TRBJ1-6 | TRBD1
CASLRSGGGNQPQHF | TGTGCCTCTCTTCGGAGTGGGGGGGGGAATCAGCCCCAGCATTTT | TRBV19 | . | TRBJ1-5 | .
CASSLSSGGPDTQYF | TGTGCCAGCAGCCTATCTAGCGGGGGACCAGATACGCAGTATTTT | TRBV7-3 | . | TRBJ2-3 | TRBD2
CASSQWDYMNTEAFF | TGTGCCAGCAGCCAGTGGGACTACATGAACACTGAAGCTTTCTTT | TRBV13 | . | TRBJ1-1 | .